The 30 T cell receptor beta chains in this list originate from one sample, sequenced in a study of graft-versus-host responses after intestinal transplantation. Profiling relied on immunoSEQ multiplex PCR, and the TCRdb table lists in-frame clones only, not all of them. Found here are fewer than 30,000 clones, approximately 93% of them singletons; the top ten hold under 0.9%. This sample comprised PBMCs, obtained roughly 68 days after intestinal transplant. Receptors originate from a human patient who received an intestinal transplant, so some T cells may come from the graft donor.

The CDR3 loop is CAWTIAGEDYEQYF. In nucleotides, the CDR3 is TGTGCCTGGACAATCGCCGGGGAAGATTACGAGCAGTACTTC. V and J are TRBV30 and TRBJ2-7, with D possibly matching TRBD2 (5 bases). This CDR3 has 14 residues. CDR1 is GTSNPN, CDR2 SVGIG, per germline (reference sequence). Trimming took off 4 bases at V and 4 bases at J, with 17 bases between the two ends.

The chain couples TRBV4-3 to TRBJ1-1, with TRBD1 as a possible D gene (6 bases). Germline assignment: CDR1 LGHNA and CDR2 YSLEER. V dropped 0 bases and J dropped 8 bases, with 16 bases sitting between them. The CDR3 consists of 15 residues. This CDR3 reads CASSQDRQGGPEAFF. In nucleotides, the CDR3 is TGCGCCAGCAGCCAAGACCGGCAAGGGGGACCAGAAGCTTTCTTT.

The chain links TRBV6-5 to TRBJ2-7; tentatively, D is TRBD2 (6 bases). The CDR3 totals 11 residues. Germline loops: CDR1 MNHEY, CDR2 SVGAGI. V gave up 11 bases and J gave up 3 bases, with 11 bases separating them. CDR3 residues: CAFGEVYEQYF. The DNA for the CDR3 is TGTGCCTTCGGGGAGGTCTACGAGCAGTACTTC.

This chain connects TRBV7-9 to TRBJ1-2; D is ambiguous. This CDR3 region has 15 residues. Germline V gene data show CDR1 as SEHNR and CDR2 as FQNEAQ (reference sequence). V lost 1 base and J lost 2, with 11 bases in between. For the CDR3, the DNA is TGTGCCAGCAGCTTAGGACGCCGGAGGAACTATGGCTACACCTTC. Residues: CASSLGRRRNYGYTF.

The chain is built from TRBV28 and TRBJ2-3, with D possibly TRBD1 on 6 matching bases. The V end was cut by 3 bases, the J end by 2 bases, with 21 bases between. Germline values: CDR1 MDHEN, CDR2 SYDVKM. This CDR3 is built from 18 residues. Written as DNA, the CDR3 is TGTGCCAGCAGTTTGGATAATAGCAGGGGAAGGATCACAGATACGCAGTATTTT. Its translation is CASSLDNSRGRITDTQYF.

For the CDR3, the DNA is TGTGCCAGCAGCTTAGATCGTCTCCCTGGGGACGAGCAGTACTTC. It specifies CASSLDRLPGDEQYF. This chain uses TRBV13 with TRBJ2-5; unclear D gene. Near its end, the DNA agrees better with TRBJ2-7, so the J call may be wrong. CDR1 PRHDT and CDR2 FYEKMQ come from the germline V gene (reference sequence). This CDR3 has 15 amino acids.

V and J are TRBV7-8 and TRBJ2-5; D is possibly TRBD1 (6 bases). The CDR3 loop spans 14 amino acids. The germline CDR1 and CDR2 sequences are SGHVS and FQNEAQ. Trimming removed 5 bases from V and 5 bases from J, with 15 bases in between. The CDR3 DNA sequence: TGTGCCAGCAGCGAAACAGGGTTTTCGGAGACCCAGTACTTC. Protein sequence: CASSETGFSETQYF. The full variable domain, in which reference TRBV7-8 and TRBJ2-5 provide the parts outside the CDR3, is GAGVSQSPRYKVAKRGQDVALRCDPISGHVSLFWYQQALGQGPEFLTYFQNEAQLDKSGLPSDRFFAERPEGSVSTLKIQRTQQEDSAVYLCASSETGFSETQYFGPGTRLLVL.

The rearrangement uses TRBV7-9 and TRBJ1-1; D uncertain. V shed 5 bases and J shed 4 bases, with 26 bases lying between them. This CDR3 is built from 18 residues. The germline V gene has CDR1 SEHNR and CDR2 FQNEAQ (reference sequence). Here the CDR3 reads CASSLLFLLQPPCTEAFF. In DNA form, the CDR3 reads TGTGCCAGCAGCCTATTATTCCTTCTACAGCCGCCTTGCACTGAAGCTTTCTTT.

The chain couples TRBV15 to TRBJ1-2; D is unclear. The V and J ends lost 0 bases and 6 bases respectively, with 8 bases between them. Germline-derived CDR1 and CDR2 are LNHNV and YYDKDF (reference sequence). The CDR3 extends over 13 amino acids. CDR3 residues: CATSRDHLNGYTF. CDR3 DNA: TGTGCCACCAGCAGAGATCATTTGAATGGCTACACCTTC.

The gene calls are TRBV4-2 and TRBJ2-3, with 10 nucleotides matching TRBD2. CDR3 size: 17 residues. V gave up 0 bases and J gave up 5 bases; unmatched junction bases: 8. Germline CDR1 and CDR2: LGHNA and YNFKEQ. The DNA of the CDR3 is TGTGCCAGCAGCCAAGAATCGGGACTAGCGAGAGAAGATACGCAGTATTTT. Translated: CASSQESGLAREDTQYF.

V is TRBV6-1 and J is TRBJ2-2; D not certain. This CDR3 has 9 amino acids. Germline V gene data show CDR1 as MNHNS and CDR2 as SASEGT. V shed 11 bases and J shed 3 bases, with 1 base lying between them. The CDR3 sequence is CAYTGELFF. In DNA, the CDR3 is TGTGCCTACACCGGGGAGCTGTTTTTT.

The V call is TRBV5-1, the J call TRBJ1-1, with D hard to call. This CDR3 is built from 13 residues. V lost 2 bases and J 4 bases, leaving 9 bases between the germline ends. Germline values: CDR1 SGHRS, CDR2 YFSETQ. In nucleotides, the CDR3 is TGCGCCAGCAGCTTTTCCAGGCCCACTGAAGCTTTCTTT. Translated: CASSFSRPTEAFF.

The chain employs TRBV7-2 and TRBJ1-1; D uncertain. V was shortened by 3 bases and J by 6 bases, with 11 bases between the two germline ends. In germline, CDR1 is SGHTA, CDR2 FQGNSA. The CDR3 contains 13 residues. The CDR3 DNA sequence: TGTGCCAGCAGCTTGTCGAGGGTAGCTGAAGCTTTCTTT. Protein product: CASSLSRVAEAFF.

The chain recombines TRBV4-1 with TRBJ2-3, with D perhaps TRBD1 or TRBD2 (5 bases each). CDR1 is MGHRA, CDR2 YSYEKL, per germline. CDR3 length equals 17 residues. The V and J ends lost 4 bases and 2 bases respectively, with 19 bases between them. The CDR3 protein is CASSPYDLRGDTDTQYF. The DNA for the CDR3 is TGCGCCAGCAGCCCATATGACCTCCGAGGGGACACAGATACGCAGTATTTT.

The rearrangement uses TRBV27 and TRBJ2-7; no definite D call. The germline V and J ends were trimmed by 3 bases and 5 bases, with 14 bases remaining between them. The germline CDR1 and CDR2 sequences are MNHEY and SMNVEV (reference sequence). The CDR3 spans 14 residues. This CDR3 reads CASSFGLPYHEQYF. The CDR3, as DNA: TGTGCCAGCAGTTTCGGCCTGCCGTACCACGAGCAGTACTTC.

The rearrangement joins TRBV7-6 to TRBJ1-5; TRBD1 matches at 7 bases. The V gene's germline CDR1 is SGHVS and CDR2 FNYEAQ. The V and J ends lost 1 base and 6 bases, in that order; junction bases with no gene match: 9. The CDR3 is 16 amino acids. The CDR3 nucleotides read TGTGCCAGCAGCTTAGGGCCAGGGGGAGGGGGTCAGCCCCAGCATTTT. This sequence encodes CASSLGPGGGGQPQHF.

This chain connects TRBV4-3 to TRBJ2-3, with a weak D call TRBD2 (7 bases). Per germline, CDR1 LGHNA and CDR2 YSLEER. The CDR3 has 16 residues. The V and J ends lost 2 bases and 4 bases respectively, with 16 bases between them. CDR3: CASSQMRGHEADTQYF. As DNA, the CDR3 is TGCGCCAGCAGCCAAATGCGGGGGCATGAGGCAGATACGCAGTATTTT.

CDR3 nucleotide sequence: TGTGCCAGCAGCCTGGAACTGGACCATGTGAAGGGGATATACGAGCAGTACTTC. This codes for CASSLELDHVKGIYEQYF. The V and J genes are TRBV5-5 and TRBJ2-7; D is possibly TRBD1 (5 bases). The CDR3 extends over 18 amino acids. The germline V gene encodes CDR1 SGHKS and CDR2 YYEKEE (reference sequence). Trimming pared 4 bases from V and 4 bases from J, leaving 27 bases between.

The chain joins TRBV5-1 to TRBJ1-2; D is undetermined. CDR3 size: 14 residues. The germline V gene encodes CDR1 SGHRS and CDR2 YFSETQ. Trimming took off 0 bases at V and 5 bases at J, with 11 bases between the two ends. The CDR3 region is CASSLVDGSYGYTF. Here the CDR3 DNA reads TGCGCCAGCAGCTTGGTTGATGGGAGTTATGGCTACACCTTC.

This chain links TRBV5-1 with TRBJ2-7; D may be TRBD1 (6 bases). V was trimmed by 0 bases and J by 5 bases, leaving 6 bases between them. The germline V gene has CDR1 SGHRS and CDR2 YFSETQ. CDR3 size: 12 residues. In nucleotides, the CDR3 is TGCGCCAGCAGCTTGGACAGGGACGAGCAGTACTTC. Residues: CASSLDRDEQYF.

The chain is built from TRBV5-5 and TRBJ2-7, with TRBD1 identical over 8 bases. Germline trimming cut 2 bases from V and 0 bases from J; bases unmatched to any gene: 1. The CDR3 extends over 14 amino acids. Germline loops: CDR1 SGHKS, CDR2 YYEKEE (reference sequence). CDR3 coding DNA: TGTGCCAGCAGCTTCGGACAGGGCTCCTACGAGCAGTACTTC. It encodes CASSFGQGSYEQYF.

The V gene is TRBV5-1, the J gene TRBJ2-5; 11 bases fit TRBD2. The CDR3 is 17 amino acids. Germline values: CDR1 SGHRS, CDR2 YFSETQ. Trimming at V came to 2 bases and at J to 2 bases, leaving 8 bases not matched to a gene. The CDR3 DNA reads as TGCGCCAGCAGCTTCGGACCGGGACTAGCGGCTCAAGAGACCCAGTACTTC. Translation gives CASSFGPGLAAQETQYF.

This clone was seen only once. The genes are TRBV6-6 and TRBJ2-5, with 10 bases aligning to TRBD1. The CDR3 covers 16 residues. J was trimmed by 4 bases and V by 8 bases; bases with no gene match: 13. Germline CDR1 MNHNY, CDR2 SVGAGI (reference sequence). The CDR3 region is CASGVSRDRGPETQYF. CDR3 nucleotides: TGTGCCAGCGGGGTTTCCCGGGACAGGGGCCCAGAGACCCAGTACTTC.

The V call is TRBV13, the J call TRBJ2-1; D is unresolved. The germline CDR1 and CDR2 sequences are PRHDT and FYEKMQ (reference sequence). The CDR3 is 16 amino acids. The V end lost 0 bases, the J end lost 0 bases, and 9 bases lay between the germline ends. The CDR3: CASSLGPLVSYNEQFF. For the CDR3, the DNA is TGTGCCAGCAGCTTAGGGCCGCTTGTCTCCTACAATGAGCAGTTCTTC.

The chain joins TRBV7-9 to TRBJ2-1; 11 nucleotides line up with TRBD1. The V gene end was trimmed by 1 base and the J gene end by 8 bases; junction bases not matched to a gene: 4. In germline, CDR1 is SEHNR, CDR2 FQNEAQ (reference sequence). The CDR3 runs 15 residues. CDR3 sequence: CASSLVDRGPDEQFF. In nucleotides, the CDR3 is TGTGCCAGCAGCTTAGTGGACAGGGGGCCCGATGAGCAGTTCTTC.

CDR3 sequence reads: CASSAGGTDGGYSNQPQHF. The CDR3 DNA is TGTGCCAGCAGCGCTGGGGGGACGGACGGAGGGTATAGCAATCAGCCCCAGCATTTT. The gene calls are TRBV9 and TRBJ1-5, with a possible D match to TRBD1 (5 bases). This CDR3 has 19 residues. The germline V gene encodes CDR1 SGDLS and CDR2 YYNGEE. V dropped 3 bases and J dropped 0 bases, with 22 bases sitting between them.

The chain links TRBV14 to TRBJ2-1, with TRBD2 matching 9 bases. The length of the CDR3 is 16 residues. The V gene's germline CDR1 is SGHDN and CDR2 FVKESK. V lost 0 bases, J lost 4 bases, and 4 bases stayed unmatched. CDR3: CASSQDRTSEYNEQFF. CDR3 sequence (DNA): TGTGCCAGCAGCCAAGATAGGACTAGCGAGTACAATGAGCAGTTCTTC.

V usage is TRBV5-5 and J usage is TRBJ2-2; 11 bases are a match to TRBD2. J was trimmed by 5 bases and V by 4 bases; bases with no gene match: 7. The CDR3 is 16 amino acids. Germline lookup yields CDR1 SGHKS and CDR2 YYEKEE (reference sequence). The CDR3 DNA reads TGTGCCAGCAGCCCAAGGCTAGCGGGGGGTACCGGGGAGCTGTTTTTT. Translated, it gives CASSPRLAGGTGELFF.

The V and J genes are TRBV4-3 and TRBJ2-6; the match to TRBD2 covers 10 bases. Unmatched junction bases numbered 14, after V lost 3 bases and J lost 0 bases. The CDR3 length is 21 residues. Germline CDR1 and CDR2: LGHNA and YSLEER. CDR3 nucleotides: TGCGCCAGCAGCCACCTAACAGTTTTTAGCGGGGGGCACTCTGGGGCCAACGTCCTGACTTTC. This encodes CASSHLTVFSGGHSGANVLTF.

V and J are TRBV6-6 and TRBJ2-5; a possible D gene is TRBD1 (6 bases). Looked up from germline, CDR1 is MNHNY and CDR2 is SVGAGI (reference sequence). V was pared by 0 bases and J by 4 bases, with 12 bases between. The CDR3 runs 15 residues. The CDR3: CASSYSTGLGETQYF. CDR3 sequence (DNA): TGTGCCAGCAGTTACTCGACAGGTCTGGGAGAGACCCAGTACTTC.